These T cell receptor beta chains were read from a single sample in a study of cytomegalovirus exposure and HLA in healthy donors. Measured with immunoSEQ multiplex PCR; TCRdb has only the in-frame clones, and not every one. The data show 55,000 to 75,000 clones, about 67% seen once. The sequenced sample was PBMCs. The source is a human donor in good health. CDR3s include the opening cysteine and the closing phenylalanine or tryptophan. D genes are given only for firm matches. The listing skips clone size in some rows; elsewhere it reads once, few, many or a size class.

TRBJ2-1 | NA | TRBD1 | TRBV15 | TGTGCCACCAGCAGAGCGGGACAGTTCTCCTACAATGAGCAGTTCTTC | CATSRAGQFSYNEQFF
TRBJ2-1 | NA | TRBD1 | TRBV5-4 | TGTGCCAGCAGCCTGGACAGGGGGAACTACAATGAGCAGTTCTTC | CASSLDRGNYNEQFF
TRBJ1-1 | NA | NA | TRBV7-3 | TGTGCCAGCAGCCAAACAGCCTTCGGCACTGAAGCTTTCTTT | CASSQTAFGTEAFF
TRBJ1-2 | once | NA | TRBV29-1 | TGCAGCGTTGGGCAGCGTGGCTACACCTTC | CSVGQRGYTF
TRBJ2-1 | NA | NA | TRBV6-6 | TGTGCCAGCAGTCCATTGGGGCCGGGTGAGCAGTTCTTC | CASSPLGPGEQFF
TRBJ2-3 | NA | NA | TRBV7-9 | TGTGCCAGCAGCTTAGAAGTGGGGCTCGGGACAGATACGCAGTATTTT | CASSLEVGLGTDTQYF
TRBJ1-1 | NA | NA | TRBV15 | TGTGCCACCAGCAGACCTGGACAAAGTGAAGCTTTCTTT | CATSRPGQSEAFF
TRBJ1-1 | NA | TRBD1 | TRBV25-1 | TGTGCCAGCAGTGGTTGGACAGGGGGCGAGAGCGGCACTGAAGCTTTCTTT | CASSGWTGGESGTEAFF
TRBJ2-2 | few | TRBD1 | TRBV12-5 | TGTGCTAGTGGCGGAGGGACAGGACGCACCGGGGAGCTGTTTTTT | CASGGGTGRTGELFF
TRBJ2-7 | NA | TRBD2 | TRBV2 | TGTGCCATCCTCCTAGCGGGAGGGAACGAGCAGTACTTC | CAILLAGGNEQYF
TRBJ2-1 | NA | TRBD2 | TRBV9 | TGTGCCAGCAGCTCCCGAGCGGGAGGGTCCTACAATGAGCAGTTCTTC | CASSSRAGGSYNEQFF
TRBJ1-3 | NA | NA | TRBV6-5 | TGTGCCAGCAGTTCGATAGGGGGCTCTGGAAACACCATATATTTT | CASSSIGGSGNTIYF
TRBJ2-6 | NA | NA | TRBV21-1 | TGTGCCAGCAGCTCGCGGGACTCTGGGGCCAACGTCCTGACTTTC | CASSSRDSGANVLTF
TRBJ1-1 | NA | TRBD1 | TRBV5-1 | TGCGCCAGCAGCCACGCGACAGGGGGAAGCACTGAAGCTTTCTTT | CASSHATGGSTEAFF
TRBJ2-6 | NA | NA | TRBV10-3 | TGTGCCATCAGTGAGCGGGATGCGACCTCTGGGGCCAACGTCCTGACTTTC | CAISERDATSGANVLTF
TRBJ1-4 | NA | TRBD1 | TRBV7-9 | TGTGCCAGCACCCCGGGACAGCATAATGAAAAACTGTTTTTT | CASTPGQHNEKLFF
TRBJ2-1 | few | TRBD2 | TRBV28 | TGTGCCAGCAGTTTCCTTCTGGGGGGAGGGCCCAATGAGCAGTTCTTC | CASSFLLGGGPNEQFF
TRBJ1-5 | NA | NA | TRBV27 | TGTGCCAGCAGTTTATCCTATGACAATCAGCCCCAGCATTTT | CASSLSYDNQPQHF
TRBJ2-1 | NA | TRBD1 | TRBV13 | TGTGCCAGCAGCTTGCGACGACAGGGGACCTTTGGGAATGAGCAGTTCTTC | CASSLRRQGTFGNEQFF
TRBJ2-1 | NA | TRBD2 | TRBV6-5 | TGTGCCAGCAGTTACGGGGCCAGACTAGCGGGTGAGCAGTTCTTC | CASSYGARLAGEQFF
TRBJ1-1 | NA | NA | TRBV18 | TGTGCCAGCTCACCGAAAACAATGAACACTGAAGCTTTCTTT | CASSPKTMNTEAFF
TRBJ2-5 | NA | NA | TRBV5-1 | TGCGCCAGCAGCTTGTCGACTAGTTCCGCGGAGACCCAGTACTTC | CASSLSTSSAETQYF
TRBJ2-7 | NA | TRBD2 | TRBV7-2 | TGTGCCAGCAGCGCCGTAGCGGGAGCCAATTACGAGCAGTACTTC | CASSAVAGANYEQYF